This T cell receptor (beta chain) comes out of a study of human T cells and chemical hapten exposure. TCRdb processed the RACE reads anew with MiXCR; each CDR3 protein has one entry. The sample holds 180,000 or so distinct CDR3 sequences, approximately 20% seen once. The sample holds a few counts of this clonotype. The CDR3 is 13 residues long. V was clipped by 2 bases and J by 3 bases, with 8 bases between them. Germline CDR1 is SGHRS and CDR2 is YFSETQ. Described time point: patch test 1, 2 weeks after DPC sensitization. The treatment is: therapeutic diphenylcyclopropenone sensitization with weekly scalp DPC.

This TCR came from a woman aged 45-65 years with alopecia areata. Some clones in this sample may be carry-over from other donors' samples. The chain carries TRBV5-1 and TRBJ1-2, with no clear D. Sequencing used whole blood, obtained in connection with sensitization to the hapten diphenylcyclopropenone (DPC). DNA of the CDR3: TGCGCCAGCAGCTTACCGGACTACTATGGCTACACCTTC. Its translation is CASSLPDYYGYTF.